These 20 T cell receptor beta chains originate from one sample sequenced in a study of blood T cell repertoires in COVID-19 (dated by TCRdb to about 2020). Receptor libraries were prepared by the immunoSEQ multiplex PCR assay. TCRdb limited this immuneACCESS table to in-frame rearrangements with V and J called. A share of clones is missing; checked studies link under half to unresolved V genes, and the rest is unexplained. This sample comprises some 300,000 clones, about 88% of them detected only once. The ten most abundant clones make up roughly 0.94% of the sample. Sequencing used PBMCs or T cells enriched from blood (not recorded which). All receptors come from a woman under 40 who had recovered from COVID-19.

V is TRBV6-2 or TRBV6-3 and J is TRBJ1-5, with D perhaps TRBD1 (5 bases). The germline gives CDR1 MNHEY, CDR2 SVGEGT. The CDR3 has 15 amino acids. V was shortened by 4 bases and J by 0 bases, with 10 bases between the two germline ends. The CDR3 loop is CASSLQVDSNQPQHF. The CDR3 nucleotides read TGTGCCAGCAGTTTACAGGTTGATAGCAATCAGCCCCAGCATTTT.

This clone was seen a few times. The same CDR3 can be traced to other DNA sequences in this sample. The chain employs TRBV12-3 or TRBV12-4 and TRBJ1-2; 8 nucleotides line up with TRBD1. The trim removed 6 bases at V and 4 bases at J, leaving 4 bases unmatched. The CDR3 has 13 amino acids. CDR3 amino acids: CASSPDRAYGYTF. CDR3 sequence (DNA): TGTGCCAGCAGCCCGGACAGGGCCTATGGCTACACCTTC.

The V call is TRBV9, the J call TRBJ2-5; 7 bases match TRBD2. The CDR3 covers 16 residues. Trimming took 2 bases from V and 1 from J; bases not matched to a gene: 8. From germline, CDR1 is SGDLS and CDR2 YYNGEE. CDR3 DNA sequence: TGTGCCAGCAGCGTCCAGGGCGGGGGATTCCAAGAGACCCAGTACTTC. Its translation is CASSVQGGGFQETQYF.

CDR3 residues: CASSEGIRGNQPQHF. The CDR3 DNA reads as TGTGCCAGCAGTGAGGGTATACGGGGTAATCAGCCCCAGCATTTT. The chain couples TRBV6-1 to TRBJ1-5, with D hard to call. V lost 3 bases to trimming and J lost 4 bases, with 13 bases between them. Germline V gives CDR1 MNHNS, CDR2 SASEGT. This CDR3 is 15 amino acids long.

This rearrangement joins TRBV6-1 to TRBJ1-2, with a weak D call TRBD1 (5 bases). Trimming shortened V by 3 bases and J by 8 bases, and 13 bases separated the two germline ends. This CDR3 spans 13 amino acids. Germline CDR1 reads MNHNS; CDR2 reads SASEGT. The CDR3 loop is CASSEVGASGYTF. In DNA, the CDR3 is TGTGCCAGCAGTGAGGTTGGGGCAAGCGGCTACACCTTC.

V and J are TRBV28 and TRBJ2-7, with a possible D match to TRBD2 (6 bases). The CDR3 extends over 14 amino acids. CDR1 is MDHEN, CDR2 SYDVKM, per germline. The V and J ends lost 1 base and 2 bases respectively, with 9 bases between them. The CDR3 DNA reads TGTGCCAGCAGTTTATCGGGACTTGCCTACGAGCAGTACTTC. Its protein is CASSLSGLAYEQYF.

This clone was observed once. The chain joins TRBV5-1 to TRBJ2-3; D is unresolved. This CDR3 has 15 amino acids. Trimming removed 0 bases from V and 4 bases from J, with 12 bases in between. Germline V gives CDR1 SGHRS, CDR2 YFSETQ. DNA of the CDR3: TGCGCCAGCAGCTTGGCGAGGCAAGAAGCAGATACGCAGTATTTT. Translated, it gives CASSLARQEADTQYF. Based on the CDR3 plus reference TRBV5-1 and TRBJ2-3, the full variable domain is KAGVTQTPRYLIKTRGQQVTLSCSPISGHRSVSWYQQTPGQGLQFLFEYFSETQRNKGNFPGRFSGRQFSNSRSEMNVSTLELGDSALYLCASSLARQEADTQYFGPGTRLTVL.

The genes are TRBV6-4 and TRBJ1-2; 7 bases match TRBD1. The germline CDR1 and CDR2 sequences are MRHNA and SNTAGT. With 3 bases clipped from V and 6 bases from J, the junction kept 10 bases outside the gene matches. This CDR3 is 15 amino acids long. CDR3 residues: CASSDNPRGNHGYTF. In DNA form, the CDR3 reads TGTGCCAGCAGTGATAACCCCAGGGGGAACCATGGCTACACCTTC.

The chain joins TRBV6-2 or TRBV6-3 to TRBJ1-1; D gene uncertain. V was clipped by 4 bases and J by 1 base, with 10 bases between them. This CDR3 has 14 residues. CDR1 and CDR2 (germline): MNHEY, SVGEGT. The CDR3 bases are TGTGCCAGCAGTTCGAGATCAAAGAACACTGAAGCTTTCTTT. Translating gives CASSSRSKNTEAFF.

J is TRBJ1-1 and V is TRBV2; tentative D call: TRBD1 (6 bases). The CDR3 totals 14 residues. Germline V gives CDR1 SNHLY, CDR2 FYNNEI. V gave up 6 bases and J gave up 7 bases, with 18 bases separating them. The CDR3 sequence is CASRGRGATREAFF. CDR3 in DNA: TGTGCCAGCAGGGGACGGGGGGCGACGCGTGAAGCTTTCTTT.

The chain employs TRBV10-2 and TRBJ1-1, with D uncertain. Per germline, CDR1 WSHSY and CDR2 SAAADI. This CDR3 region has 15 residues. The germline V and J ends were trimmed by 4 bases and 4 bases, with 16 bases remaining between them. The CDR3 DNA follows: TGCGCCAGCAGTGGATCGGGCGGGGTGATCACTGAAGCTTTCTTT. The encoded protein is CASSGSGGVITEAFF.

The gene calls are TRBV5-4 and TRBJ1-6, with TRBD1 matching over 10 bases. The CDR3 sequence is 14 residues long. V shed 5 bases, J shed 7 bases, and the junction held 3 bases outside the gene matches. Germline CDR1 and CDR2: SGHNT and YYREEE (reference sequence). CDR3 DNA sequence: TGTGCCAGCAGGATGGACAGGGGGAATTCACCCCTCCACTTT. As protein: CASRMDRGNSPLHF.

J is TRBJ2-1 and V is TRBV29-1; D may be TRBD1 (6 bases). V lost 3 bases and J lost 9, with 9 bases in between. CDR1 is SQVTM and CDR2 is ANQGSEA in the germline V gene. The CDR3 has 11 amino acids. CDR3 nucleotides: TGCAGCGTTGATTTACAGGGTGAGCAGTTCTTC. Amino acids: CSVDLQGEQFF.

This chain uses TRBV14 with TRBJ1-1; maybe TRBD1 (5 bases). The germline V and J ends were trimmed by 3 bases and 4 bases, with 12 bases remaining between them. From germline, CDR1 is SGHDN and CDR2 FVKESK. There are 14 residues in the CDR3. CDR3 sequence: CASSHLRGGTEAFF. In DNA form, the CDR3 reads TGTGCCAGCAGCCACCTCCGGGGGGGCACTGAAGCTTTCTTT.

The chain has TRBV4-1 and TRBJ1-5; D uncertain. Germline V gene sequence: CDR1 MGHRA, CDR2 YSYEKL. CDR3 length: 15 residues. With 1 base removed from V and 0 bases from J, the gap between germline ends came to 7 bases. The CDR3 nucleotides read TGCGCCAGCAGCCAAGCGGCGGGTAGCAATCAGCCCCAGCATTTT. Translated, it gives CASSQAAGSNQPQHF.

The gene calls are TRBV19 and TRBJ1-5; D gene unclear. Germline-derived CDR1 and CDR2 are LNHDA and SQIVND (reference sequence). V lost 10 bases, J lost 0 bases, and 10 bases lay in between. CDR3 length: 13 amino acids. DNA of the CDR3: TGTGCCATAGCTCGGGATAGCAATCAGCCCCAGCATTTT. Its protein is CAIARDSNQPQHF.

The gene calls are TRBV5-4 and TRBJ2-1; possibly TRBD1 for D (5 bases). CDR1 and CDR2 (germline): SGHNT, YYREEE (reference sequence). V gave up 4 bases and J gave up 0 bases, with 14 bases separating them. The CDR3 covers 16 residues. CDR3 residues: CASSPDSLGSYNEQFF. CDR3 in DNA: TGTGCCAGCAGCCCAGACAGCCTGGGCTCCTACAATGAGCAGTTCTTC.

The rearrangement uses TRBV12-5 and TRBJ2-3; 7 bases fit TRBD2. This CDR3 region has 14 residues. CDR1 and CDR2 from the germline V gene are LGHNT and FRNRAP. Unmatched junction bases numbered 5, after V lost 8 bases and J lost 0 bases. The chain's CDR3 is CASLSGLSTDTQYF. The CDR3 bases are TGTGCTAGTCTCTCGGGACTAAGCACAGATACGCAGTATTTT.

The V gene is TRBV19, the J gene TRBJ1-5, with 10 bases matching TRBD1. CDR1 is LNHDA, CDR2 SQIVND, per germline (reference sequence). V was pared by 5 bases and J by 7 bases, with 5 bases of the junction left unmatched. CDR3 size: 14 residues. The CDR3 loop is CASSSGQGGQPQHF. The CDR3 region has the DNA TGTGCCAGTAGTTCCGGACAGGGGGGACAGCCCCAGCATTTT.

This chain links TRBV18 with TRBJ2-1; a possible D gene is TRBD1 (5 bases). Trimming shortened V by 6 bases and J by 2 bases, and 17 bases separated the two germline ends. Germline assignment: CDR1 KGHSH and CDR2 LQKENI. The CDR3 has 16 residues. This chain's CDR3 is CASSPSQGYAYNEQFF. Here the CDR3 DNA reads TGTGCCAGCTCCCCTTCCCAGGGTTACGCCTACAATGAGCAGTTCTTC.